Listed below are T cell receptor beta chains from one sample, sequenced in a study of T cells in Graves' hyperthyroidism and ophthalmopathy. In TCRdb, the multiplex PCR reads were re-called with MiXCR into one record per CDR3 protein. The sample contains 300,000 to 400,000 distinct CDR3 sequences, approximately 15% of which appear only once. The specimen sequenced was blood. Receptors originate from an older woman with Graves' hyperthyroidism. CDR3s include the opening cysteine and the closing phenylalanine or tryptophan. D genes are given only for firm matches. Some rows have no size entry. The others give once, few or many, or a class for an expanded clone.

TRBJ2-1 | - | 17 | TRBV6-5 | TRBD2 | CASSYSTSGGRYNEQFF | TGTGCCAGCAGTTACTCGACTAGCGGGGGGAGATACAATGAGCAGTTCTTC
TRBJ1-3 | few | 17 | TRBV18 | TRBD1 | CASSLHRGASSGNTIYF | TGTGCCAGCTCACTACACAGGGGGGCCTCATCTGGAAACACCATATATTTT
TRBJ2-6 | few | 16 | TRBV5-1 | TRBD1 | CASSNRDRDGANVLTF | TGCGCCAGCAGCAACCGGGACAGGGATGGGGCCAACGTCCTGACTTTC
TRBJ2-7 | many | 17 | TRBV5-1 | TRBD2 | CASSLVVTSGSTYEQYF | TGCGCCAGCAGCTTGGTGGTTACTAGCGGGAGTACTTACGAGCAGTACTTC
TRBJ2-7 | many | 15 | TRBV7-2 | TRBD1 | CASSYSGTGLYEQYF | TGTGCCAGCAGCTATTCCGGGACAGGGCTCTACGAGCAGTACTTC
TRBJ2-1 | many | 15 | TRBV6-1 | TRBD2 | CASSTPGLGSHEQFF | TGTGCCAGCAGCACCCCGGGACTAGGATCCCATGAGCAGTTCTTC
TRBJ2-5 | - | 15 | TRBV6-1 | TRBD1 | CASSLPGTGLETQYF | TGTGCCAGCAGTCTTCCCGGGACAGGGTTGGAGACCCAGTACTTC
TRBJ2-1 | many | 16 | TRBV12-3/TRBV12-4 | - | CASSSGVGILYNEQFF | TGTGCCAGCAGTTCGGGGGTAGGAATCCTCTACAATGAGCAGTTCTTC
TRBJ2-7 | few | 15 | TRBV15 | TRBD2 | CATSRGLATGYEQYF | TGTGCCACCAGCCGCGGACTAGCGACGGGCTACGAGCAGTACTTC
TRBJ1-1 | many | 12 | TRBV12-3/TRBV12-4 | - | CASSRTSREAFF | TGTGCCAGCAGTCGGACATCTAGGGAAGCTTTCTTT
TRBJ2-4 | many | 17 | TRBV27 | - | CASSLSSGQNTKNIQYF | TGTGCCAGCAGTTTATCCTCGGGACAAAATACAAAAAACATTCAGTACTTC
TRBJ2-7 | few | 15 | TRBV20-1 | - | CSARDTGTTGDEQYF | TGCAGTGCTAGAGATACAGGGACTACGGGGGACGAGCAGTACTTC
TRBJ1-1 | many | 13 | TRBV28 | - | CASSSLGDTEAFF | TGTGCCAGCAGTTCCCTGGGAGACACTGAAGCTTTCTTT
TRBJ2-2 | many | 14 | TRBV18 | - | CASSVQGNTGELFF | TGTGCCAGCTCAGTCCAGGGGAACACCGGGGAGCTGTTTTTT
TRBJ2-4 | many | 14 | TRBV11-2 | - | CASSWGPSKNIQYF | TGTGCCAGCAGCTGGGGTCCGTCTAAAAACATTCAGTACTTC
TRBJ2-4 | many | 15 | TRBV5-5 | - | CASSLLGDGWDIQYF | TGTGCCAGCAGCTTATTGGGTGATGGCTGGGACATTCAGTACTTC
TRBJ2-1 | many | 14 | TRBV9 | - | CASSPGVAEPRRFF | TGTGCCAGCAGCCCTGGGGTAGCGGAACCACGCCGGTTCTTC
TRBJ2-1 | - | 15 | TRBV12-3/TRBV12-4 | TRBD2 | CASSFLAGDPHEQFF | TGTGCCAGCAGTTTTCTAGCGGGAGACCCCCATGAGCAGTTCTTC
TRBJ1-2 | many | 16 | TRBV5-1 | - | CASSLVAGVLNYGYTF | TGCGCCAGCAGCTTGGTAGCGGGCGTATTAAACTATGGCTACACCTTC
TRBJ1-1 | many | 14 | TRBV6-1 | - | CASSEGWLNTEAFF | TGTGCCAGCAGTGAAGGATGGTTAAACACTGAAGCTTTCTTT